The following is a TCR beta chain sequence with its context. The antigen remains unidentified. This sample is part of a study of cytomegalovirus exposure and HLA in healthy donors. The wider study: An earlier analysis identified 117 million unique TCR beta sequences in about 200 million T cells. Study-wide results and caveats: Cytomegalovirus association was assigned to under 200 TCR beta chains. Donors belonging to an Asian-associated ancestry cluster reportedly showed fewer N-insertions in productive TCRs than the approximately 680-donor mean, according to what a later analysis found.

The germline gives CDR1 MGHRA, CDR2 YSYEKL. The CDR3 totals 12 residues. The ends were cut back, 1 base at V and 7 bases at J, with 6 bases in the middle. PCR primers comprised 60 Vbeta and 13 Jbeta primers. Original handling: Later work found tens of millions of unique TCR beta chains, with 9.5 million to 12 million shared. TCRdb's copy holds only in-frame clones and misses some; the assay was immunoSEQ multiplex PCR. V and J calls and clone size are given by that table; D and trimming were obtained from the DNA. This sample contains roughly 88,000 clones. Sample: PBMCs. The rearrangement links TRBV4-1 to TRBJ2-3; D not certain. The TCR was taken from a man aged 45-65 years in good health and CMV-seropositive. CDR3 DNA: TGCGCCAGCAGCCAAGGACTTTATACGCAGTATTTT. It is translated as CASSQGLYTQYF.